This record covers a single TCR beta chain. This specimen belongs to a study of blood T cell repertoires in COVID-19. Study-wide context: Researchers got acute and convalescent COVID-19 samples from the United States, Italy and Spain. In each case, the material was cDNA or gDNA derived from T cells, B-cell-depleted T cells, or PBMCs.

Per the authors' pipeline: Estimates of nucleated cell counts were drawn from the amplification of reference gene primers. Using immunoSEQ multiplex PCR, the repertoire was profiled, and TCRdb retains in-frame clones only, with some absent. From that table come the V and J calls and clone size; the DNA was used to work out D and trimming. Of under 85,000 clones listed, roughly 86% were seen once; the top ten hold just over 20%. The CDR3 spans 11 residues. J gave up 8 bases and V 6 bases, and 3 bases lay outside the gene matches. The gene calls are TRBV12-3 or TRBV12-4 and TRBJ1-1; 7 nucleotides align to TRBD1. The receptor's source is a human donor in a cohort sampled during active COVID-19. Material for sequencing was peripheral blood. CDR3: CASSQTGEAFF. In nucleotides, the CDR3 is TGTGCCAGCAGCCAGACAGGGGAAGCTTTCTTT.